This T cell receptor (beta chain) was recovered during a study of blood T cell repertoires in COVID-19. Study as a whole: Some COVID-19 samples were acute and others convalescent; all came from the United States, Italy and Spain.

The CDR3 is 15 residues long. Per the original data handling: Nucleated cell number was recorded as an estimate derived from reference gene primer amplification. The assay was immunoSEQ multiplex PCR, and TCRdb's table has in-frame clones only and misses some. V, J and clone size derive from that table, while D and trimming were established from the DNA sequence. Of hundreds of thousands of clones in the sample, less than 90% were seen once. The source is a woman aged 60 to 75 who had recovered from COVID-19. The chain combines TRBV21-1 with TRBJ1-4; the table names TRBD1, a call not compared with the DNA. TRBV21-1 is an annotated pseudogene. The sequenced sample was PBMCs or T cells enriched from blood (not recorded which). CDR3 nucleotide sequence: TGTGCCAGCAGCAAAGAGTCACAGGGGGATGAAAAACTGTTTTTT. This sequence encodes CASSKESQGDEKLFF.